This T cell receptor (beta chain) was recorded in a study of shared clonotypes between healthy human individuals. Free of recent acute infections or vaccinations, the donors were healthy HIV-negative adults. Each unsorted sample relied on roughly 90 million PBMCs as its source of genomic DNA. With 3 bases removed from V and 2 bases from J, the gap between germline ends came to 14 bases. This CDR3 is built from 15 residues. CDR1 KGHSH and CDR2 LQKENI come from the germline V gene. The assay was run at deep level. Some clones are missing from TCRdb's copy, which holds only in-frame ones; the method was immunoSEQ multiplex PCR. This repertoire shows roughly 490,000 clones, about 80% found once; its top ten account for 10% to 15%.

The sequenced sample consisted of PBMCs. This receptor was taken from a woman in her 40s in good health. Some clones in this sample may be carry-over from other donors' samples. The V call is TRBV18, the J call TRBJ2-7; no clear D. CDR3 amino acids: CASSPSEFWAYEQYF. CDR3 sequence (DNA): TGTGCCAGCTCACCCTCTGAGTTTTGGGCCTACGAGCAGTACTTC.